These T cell receptor beta chains were read from a single sample in a study of PD-L1 blockade in urothelial cancer. The table came from immunoSEQ multiplex PCR; TCRdb's copy has only in-frame clones and leaves some out. The sample yields 45,000 to 60,000 clones, roughly four fifths seen once. The sample in question was PBMCs, obtained around atezolizumab (anti-PD-L1) treatment. These receptors all stem from a man in his forties or fifties with urothelial cancer. Both conserved end residues are part of each CDR3. D genes are given only for firm matches. Size values are once, few and many counts, or a class for expanded clones, and some rows have none.

D gene	clone size	V gene	J gene	CDR3 protein	CDR3 DNA
TRBD1	.	TRBV7-8	TRBJ1-5	CASSHDRGQPQHF	TGTGCCAGCAGCCACGACAGGGGTCAGCCCCAGCATTTT
.	.	TRBV5-1	TRBJ1-1	CASSHSGDGTEAFF	TGCGCCAGCAGCCACAGTGGCGATGGGACTGAAGCTTTCTTT
.	.	TRBV15	TRBJ2-2	CATSTPGTGELFF	TGTGCCACCAGCACCCCCGGCACCGGGGAGCTGTTTTTT
TRBD1	.	TRBV7-2	TRBJ1-6	CASSAKTGGNSPLHF	TGTGCCAGCAGCGCCAAGACAGGGGGGAATTCACCCCTCCACTTT
TRBD2	few	TRBV5-1	TRBJ2-1	CASSKGLAGADEQFF	TGCGCCAGCAGCAAAGGACTAGCGGGAGCAGATGAGCAGTTCTTC
TRBD2	.	TRBV5-1	TRBJ2-7	CASSSRLAGEGEQYF	TGCGCCAGCAGCTCCCGACTAGCGGGAGAAGGAGAGCAGTACTTC
TRBD1	medium-sized	TRBV5-1	TRBJ2-2	CASSSLTGTTGELFF	TGCGCCAGCAGCTCATTGACAGGGACCACCGGGGAGCTGTTTTTT
TRBD1	once	TRBV5-5	TRBJ2-5	CASSLAPGTADQETQYF	TGTGCCAGCAGTTTGGCCCCCGGGACAGCTGATCAAGAGACCCAGTACTTC
TRBD2	.	TRBV7-6	TRBJ2-3	CASSFRGRVTDTQYF	TGTGCCAGCAGCTTCCGCGGGAGGGTCACAGATACGCAGTATTTT
TRBD1	.	TRBV15	TRBJ1-5	CATSSFGDRGSNQPQHF	TGTGCCACCAGCAGTTTTGGGGACAGAGGGAGCAATCAGCCCCAGCATTTT
.	many	TRBV30	TRBJ1-2	CAWAPGGNYGYTF	TGTGCCTGGGCCCCCGGGGGGAACTATGGCTACACCTTC
TRBD1	.	TRBV5-1	TRBJ2-2	CASSLGAGTGNTGELFF	TGCGCCAGCAGCTTGGGGGCCGGGACAGGGAACACCGGGGAGCTGTTTTTT
TRBD1	.	TRBV18	TRBJ1-1	CASSKTGGSNTEAFF	TGTGCCAGCTCAAAGACAGGGGGCTCAAACACTGAAGCTTTCTTT
.	.	TRBV27	TRBJ1-2	CASSPPGSKGGYTF	TGTGCCAGCAGTCCACCGGGATCCAAAGGGGGCTACACCTTC
.	.	TRBV19	TRBJ2-2	CASSIGPKGAGTGELFF	TGTGCCAGTAGTATAGGCCCGAAAGGGGCAGGGACCGGGGAGCTGTTTTTT
TRBD1	.	TRBV6-1	TRBJ1-1	CASSLQGEIAEAFF	TGTGCCAGCAGCTTACAGGGGGAGATCGCTGAAGCTTTCTTT
.	few	TRBV6-1	TRBJ1-2	CASSSQGIGGYTF	TGTGCCAGCAGTTCTCAGGGGATAGGTGGCTACACCTTC
.	.	TRBV5-5	TRBJ1-5	CASAESVGNQPQHF	TGTGCCAGCGCAGAGAGCGTGGGCAATCAGCCCCAGCATTTT
.	.	TRBV6-5	TRBJ1-2	CASSYSRAGGYYGYTF	TGTGCCAGCAGTTACTCGAGGGCAGGAGGGTACTATGGCTACACCTTC
.	.	TRBV7-8	TRBJ2-7	CASSREGSYSTSYEQYF	TGTGCCAGCAGCCGAGAGGGTTCCTACTCCACCTCCTACGAGCAGTACTTC
TRBD1	.	TRBV19	TRBJ1-1	CASSRDRGVTNTEAFF	TGTGCCAGTAGTCGGGACAGGGGGGTAACAAACACTGAAGCTTTCTTT
TRBD1	.	TRBV19	TRBJ1-4	CATRQGGDEKLFF	TGTGCCACGAGACAGGGTGGTGATGAAAAACTGTTTTTT